The 26 T cell receptor beta chains in this list originate from one sample, sequenced in a study of vaccination effects on CD4 cells after COVID-19 (dated by TCRdb to 2021 to 2024). Their recognized antigens are unknown. After 10 days of culture, CD4+ T cells were isolated with the EasySep CD4+ T cell isolation kit. Participants received two doses of either the BNT162b2 or the mRNA-1273 mRNA SARS-CoV-2 vaccine. Library creation used the immunoSEQ multiplex PCR assay. Held by TCRdb, this immuneACCESS table contains in-frame sequences only and omits some clones. Under half of the omission traces to an unresolved V gene where checked; the cause of the rest is unknown. The sample profile shows around 66,000 clones; around 74% of them were found once. The ten top clones hold 2.2% of the sample. This specimen was CD4+ T cells from PBMCs cultured without peptide, taken after COVID-19 vaccination. These receptors all stem from a human donor who received a COVID-19 vaccine.

The chain couples TRBV18 to TRBJ2-5; possible D gene TRBD2, 6 bases. This CDR3 spans 14 amino acids. Germline V lookup: CDR1 KGHSH, CDR2 LQKENI. The V and J ends lost 1 base and 5 bases respectively, with 11 bases between them. The CDR3 region has the DNA TGTGCCAGCTCACCACGCGGCGGGGTGGAGACCCAGTACTTC. Its protein is CASSPRGGVETQYF.

The chain recombines TRBV14 with TRBJ1-6, with D possibly TRBD1 on 6 matching bases. Germline lookup yields CDR1 SGHDN and CDR2 FVKESK. V was pared by 3 bases and J by 9 bases, with 9 bases between. This CDR3 has 13 amino acids. CDR3 region: CASSQGAPSPLHF. DNA for the CDR3: TGTGCCAGCAGCCAGGGGGCTCCTTCACCCCTCCACTTT.

This clone was detected only once. CDR3 in DNA: TGTGCCAGCAGGTCTAGCGGGGGGGTGGATACGCAGTATTTT. This sequence encodes CASRSSGGVDTQYF. This chain links TRBV6-5 with TRBJ2-3; 12 bases line up with TRBD2. The CDR3 length is 14 residues. CDR1 is MNHEY and CDR2 is SVGAGI in the germline V gene. The junction had 4 bases not matched to a gene; V was cut back by 6 bases and J by 6 bases.

The sample holds a few counts of this clone. The genes are TRBV5-1 and TRBJ2-3; D is possibly TRBD1 (5 bases). This CDR3 is 17 amino acids long. V was cut by 4 bases and J by 4 bases, with 22 bases left in between. The germline CDR1 and CDR2 sequences are SGHRS and YFSETQ. The chain's CDR3 is CASSPLRQSLVADTQYF. The CDR3 nucleotides read TGCGCCAGCAGCCCGCTCAGACAGTCCCTCGTTGCAGATACGCAGTATTTT.

V usage is TRBV10-2 and J usage is TRBJ2-5; TRBD2 matches at 11 bases. With V trimmed by 8 bases and J by 4 bases, 3 bases remained unmatched. Germline loops: CDR1 WSHSY, CDR2 SAAADI. The CDR3 runs 13 residues. The CDR3: CASQGTSGETQYF. The DNA for the CDR3 is TGCGCCAGCCAGGGGACTAGCGGAGAGACCCAGTACTTC.

The rearrangement uses TRBV10-2 and TRBJ1-1; D might be TRBD1 (5 bases). Looked up from germline, CDR1 is WSHSY and CDR2 is SAAADI. The CDR3 is 14 residues long. V shed 4 bases and J shed 4 bases, with 13 bases lying between them. DNA for the CDR3: TGCGCCAGCAGTGGTCGGGACGGGCTCACTGAAGCTTTCTTT. As protein: CASSGRDGLTEAFF.

V is TRBV29-1 and J is TRBJ2-3, with D possibly TRBD2 on 5 matching bases. Germline V lookup: CDR1 SQVTM, CDR2 ANQGSEA. V was shortened by 6 bases and J by 1 base, with 14 bases between the two germline ends. The CDR3 sequence is 14 residues long. CDR3 DNA sequence: TGCAGCGTCCCTGGCGGGTGGGGCACAGATACGCAGTATTTT. Its protein product is CSVPGGWGTDTQYF.

The chain has TRBV2 and TRBJ2-2; D might be TRBD1 (5 bases). The V end was cut by 4 bases, the J end by 6 bases, with 9 bases between. There are 13 residues in the CDR3. The germline gives CDR1 SNHLY, CDR2 FYNNEI. CDR3: CASSAQGSGELFF. Here the CDR3 DNA reads TGTGCCAGCAGTGCCCAGGGATCCGGGGAGCTGTTTTTT.

The chain employs TRBV5-3 and TRBJ1-5; perhaps TRBD1 as D (6 bases). TRBV5-3 is an ORF; its function is uncertain. This CDR3 has 19 residues. V was cut by 0 bases and J by 7 bases, with 26 bases left in between. The CDR3 coding sequence is TGTGCCAGAAGCTTGGTCGTTTTGCTGGGACAACCCGGCGCACAGCCCCAGCATTTT. Protein: CARSLVVLLGQPGAQPQHF.

This chain joins TRBV6-5 and TRBJ1-2, with TRBD1 matching 9 bases. J lost 0 bases, V lost 6 bases, and 5 bases had no gene match. This CDR3 has 15 residues. The germline CDR1 and CDR2 sequences are MNHEY and SVGAGI. In DNA, the CDR3 is TGTGCCAGCAGCCCGGGACAGGGACCTAACTATGGCTACACCTTC. Its translation: CASSPGQGPNYGYTF.

The CDR3 region is CASSLKETQYF. CDR3 DNA: TGTGCCAGCAGCTTGAAAGAGACCCAGTACTTC. The rearrangement joins TRBV7-9 to TRBJ2-5; D remains unclear. Germline assignment: CDR1 SEHNR and CDR2 FQNEAQ (reference sequence). This CDR3 is 11 amino acids long. The V gene lost 3 bases and the J gene lost 3 bases, with 2 bases spanning the gap.

This clone was detected once. This chain uses TRBV27 with TRBJ2-1, with D perhaps matching TRBD1 (5 bases). The germline CDR1 and CDR2 sequences are MNHEY and SMNVEV (reference sequence). CDR3 length: 14 residues. V lost 1 base to trimming and J lost 9 bases, with 13 bases between them. In nucleotides, the CDR3 is TGTGCCAGCAGTTTATGGGTAGCTAGGGGTGAGCAGTTCTTC. Protein product: CASSLWVARGEQFF.

This rearrangement joins TRBV27 to TRBJ1-1, with D possibly being TRBD1 (5 bases). Germline loops: CDR1 MNHEY, CDR2 SMNVEV (reference sequence). The CDR3 is 11 amino acids. V was clipped by 11 bases and J by 6 bases, with 13 bases between them. The CDR3 protein is CACGRGSEAFF. The CDR3 DNA follows: TGTGCCTGCGGACGGGGCTCTGAAGCTTTCTTT.

The table lists this clone with a count of one. The rearrangement links TRBV7-8 to TRBJ2-7, with 10 positions matching TRBD1. The CDR3 runs to 13 residues. J was trimmed by 3 bases and V by 5 bases; bases with no gene match: 1. Germline V gene sequence: CDR1 SGHVS, CDR2 FQNEAQ. The CDR3 DNA is TGTGCCAGCAGCCGGGACAGGGGCTACGAGCAGTACGTC. This encodes CASSRDRGYEQYV.

The table lists this clone with a few counts. The rearrangement uses TRBV18 and TRBJ2-2; D is unresolved. Germline assignment: CDR1 KGHSH and CDR2 LQKENI. The V end was cut by 2 bases, the J end by 0 bases, with 7 bases between. The CDR3 is made up of 15 amino acids. CDR3 coding DNA: TGTGCCAGCTCACCAGGAGCAACGAACACCGGGGAGCTGTTTTTT. Translating gives CASSPGATNTGELFF.

The rearrangement uses TRBV27 and TRBJ1-6; TRBD1 matches at 8 bases. J gave up 9 bases and V 4 bases, and 11 bases lay outside the gene matches. Germline-derived CDR1 and CDR2 are MNHEY and SMNVEV (reference sequence). The CDR3 contains 16 residues. The CDR3 protein is CASSSAATGARSPLHF. DNA for the CDR3: TGTGCCAGCAGTTCAGCTGCGACAGGGGCGCGTTCACCCCTCCACTTT.

V gene TRBV18 combines with J gene TRBJ2-3, with 11 bases fitting TRBD2. This CDR3 spans 17 amino acids. Unmatched junction bases numbered 8, after V lost 5 bases and J lost 1 base. From germline, CDR1 is KGHSH and CDR2 LQKENI. Written as DNA, the CDR3 is TGTGCCAGCTCAGAGCTAGCGGGGGGCGCCGGCACAGATACGCAGTATTTT. This translates into CASSELAGGAGTDTQYF.

The chain couples TRBV19 to TRBJ2-5, with 10 bases matching TRBD1. Trimming at V came to 5 bases and at J to 5 bases, leaving 11 bases not matched to a gene. The CDR3 consists of 16 residues. Germline CDR1 is LNHDA and CDR2 is SQIVND (reference sequence). CDR3 sequence: CASSSLTGGKWETQYF. The CDR3 region has the DNA TGTGCCAGTAGTTCCCTGACAGGGGGCAAGTGGGAGACCCAGTACTTC.

The gene calls are TRBV15 and TRBJ2-7; D is uncertain. This CDR3 is built from 16 residues. Germline assignment: CDR1 LNHNV and CDR2 YYDKDF (reference sequence). Trimming left V 2 bases short and J 0 bases short, with 14 bases between. The chain's CDR3 is CATSRQTGRSSYEQYV. As DNA, the CDR3 is TGTGCCACCAGCAGACAAACCGGTCGATCCTCCTACGAGCAGTACGTC.

This clone was recorded a few times. The V and J genes are TRBV12-3 or TRBV12-4 and TRBJ2-2; D gene uncertain. V lost 9 bases, J lost 1 base, and 0 bases lay in between. The CDR3 runs to 10 residues. The CDR3 DNA is TGTGCCAGGAACACCGGGGAGCTGTTTTTT. Encoded protein: CARNTGELFF.

This rearrangement joins TRBV11-2 to TRBJ2-3; D is possibly TRBD1 or TRBD2 (5 bases each). Germline CDR1 SGHAT, CDR2 FQNNGV. The ends were cut back, 5 bases at V and 6 bases at J, with 21 bases in the middle. The CDR3 runs to 16 residues. This CDR3 is CASSLAGQRVKDTQYF. In DNA, the CDR3 is TGTGCCAGCAGCCTAGCCGGACAACGGGTTAAGGATACGCAGTATTTT. Combining the CDR3 with reference TRBV11-2 and TRBJ2-3 gives the whole variable domain EAGVAQSPRYKIIEKRQSVAFWCNPISGHATLYWYQQILGQGPKLLIQFQNNGVVDDSQLPKDRFSAERLKGVDSTLKIQPAKLEDSAVYLCASSLAGQRVKDTQYFGPGTRLTVL.

J is TRBJ1-3 and V is TRBV5-4; weak D call: TRBD1 (6 bases). V shed 0 bases and J shed 9 bases, with 10 bases lying between them. Germline values: CDR1 SGHNT, CDR2 YYREEE (reference sequence). The CDR3 totals 13 residues. The CDR3 DNA sequence: TGTGCCAGCAGCTTGGATGCACAGGGCACCATATATTTT. It translates to CASSLDAQGTIYF.

The V call is TRBV4-1, the J call TRBJ2-1, with D perhaps matching TRBD1 (6 bases). V was trimmed by 4 bases and J by 7 bases, leaving 17 bases between them. The CDR3 contains 15 residues. CDR1 is MGHRA, CDR2 YSYEKL, per germline. DNA of the CDR3: TGCGCCAGCAGCCCCCTGGGGACATCGATAAATGAGCAGTTCTTC. This gives the protein CASSPLGTSINEQFF.

The J gene is TRBJ2-5, the V gene TRBV2, with 9 bases lining up with TRBD2. Germline values: CDR1 SNHLY, CDR2 FYNNEI. The CDR3 is 14 residues long. Trimming cost V 7 bases and J 2 bases; bases outside gene matches: 5. This CDR3 reads CASTPAGGQETQYF. CDR3 coding DNA: TGTGCCAGCACTCCAGCGGGGGGACAAGAGACCCAGTACTTC.

V gene TRBV28 combines with J gene TRBJ2-7, with D possibly matching TRBD1 (5 bases). From germline, CDR1 is MDHEN and CDR2 SYDVKM. The length of the CDR3 is 13 residues. Trimming removed 5 bases from V and 3 bases from J, with 11 bases in between. The CDR3 bases are TGTGCCAGCAGTAAGGGGTGGTACTACGAGCAGTACGTC. Encoded protein: CASSKGWYYEQYV.

CDR3 nucleotide sequence: TGTGCCAGCTCAACTCACGCACCCGGGACGGTCCTTGGGGTTAACACTGAAGCTTTCTTT. Its translation: CASSTHAPGTVLGVNTEAFF. The chain employs TRBV18 and TRBJ1-1, with a possible D match to TRBD1 (5 bases). Looked up from germline, CDR1 is KGHSH and CDR2 is LQKENI. Between the trimmed V and J ends, which lost 5 bases and 2 bases, there was a span of 30 bases. CDR3 length: 20 amino acids.